This T cell receptor (beta chain) was documented in a study of control samples from healthy donors and cancer patients. Using immunoSEQ multiplex PCR, the repertoire was profiled, and TCRdb retains in-frame clones only, with some absent. The table lists approximately 170,000 clones, 93% of them singletons. Germline V gene sequence: CDR1 KGHDR, CDR2 SFDVKD. This CDR3 comprises 15 residues. V lost 0 bases and J lost 2; bases outside the gene matches: 1. V is TRBV24-1 and J is TRBJ2-5, with 8 positions matching TRBD1. What was sequenced was blood. The sequence derives from a woman aged 60-75 years in good health. The CDR3 loop is CATSDLGQGQETQYF. The CDR3 region has the DNA TGTGCCACCAGTGATTTGGGACAGGGTCAAGAGACCCAGTACTTC.